This paragraph covers one TCR beta chain sequence. Its antigen is not identified. CD45RO negativity and positive selection for CCR7 defined naive CD8 cells, a population that excluded terminally differentiated effector memory CD45RA+ cells. The record originates from a study of shared clonotypes between healthy human individuals. Study-wide findings and caveats: Naive subsets, compared against memory subsets, generally had larger estimated richness values.

The CDR3 loop spans 17 amino acids. V lost 5 bases and J lost 1; bases outside the gene matches: 13. Looked up from germline, CDR1 is SEHNR and CDR2 is FQNEAQ (reference sequence). TCRdb keeps only in-frame clones here, not all; method: immunoSEQ multiplex PCR. The repertoire holds hundreds of thousands of clones, with around 92% as singletons. This clonotype was sampled from a man aged 30-40 years in good health. V usage is TRBV7-9 and J usage is TRBJ2-7; TRBD1 aligns across 8 bases. Material: naive CD8+ T cells sorted from blood. The CDR3 DNA follows: TGTGCCAGCAGCCAGGACAGGGCAAACCCTCAGTCCTACGAGCAGTACTTC. It codes for CASSQDRANPQSYEQYF. Together with reference TRBV7-9 and TRBJ2-7, the CDR3 gives the full variable domain: DTGVSQNPRHKITKRGQNVTFRCDPISEHNRLYWYRQTLGQGPEFLTYFQNEAQLEKSRLLSDRFSAERPKGSFSTLEIQRTEQGDSAMYLCASSQDRANPQSYEQYFGPGTRLTVT.